These 30 T cell receptor beta chains were sequenced from one sample in a study of T cell repertoires in cytomegalovirus infection. Antigens of these TCRs are unknown. TCRdb re-analysed the reads in MiXCR, keeping a single row per CDR3 protein. Counted here are about 500,000 distinct CDR3 sequences, around 30% occurring once; the ten biggest clones make up roughly a sixth. The sample consisted of cultured PBMCs, taken from culture after CMV antigen stimulation. These receptors originate from a human donor in good health (CMV status not recorded). Some clones in this sample may be carry-over from other donors' samples.

This chain uses TRBV20-1 with TRBJ2-3; TRBD2 might be the D (6 bases). The CDR3 has 14 amino acids. V lost 6 bases, J lost 0 bases, and 13 bases lay in between. Per the germline V gene, CDR1 is DFQATT and CDR2 is SNEGSKA (reference sequence). The CDR3 nucleotides are TGCAGTGCCGCGACTAGTTATAGCACAGATACGCAGTATTTT. Translating gives CSAATSYSTDTQYF.

This clonotype has just a few counts. The V gene is TRBV11-2, the J gene TRBJ2-3; no clear D. V was trimmed by 8 bases and J by 2 bases, leaving 17 bases between them. Germline CDR1 and CDR2: SGHAT and FQNNGV. The CDR3 loop spans 15 amino acids. The CDR3 protein is CASRPVGRNTDTQYF. CDR3 sequence (DNA): TGTGCCAGCCGTCCGGTAGGGCGGAACACAGATACGCAGTATTTT.

The rearrangement joins TRBV12-3 or TRBV12-4 to TRBJ1-3, with D hard to call. The CDR3 is 14 residues long. The V gene lost 10 bases and the J gene lost 0 bases, with 13 bases spanning the gap. CDR3 sequence: CATTSGSSGNTIYF. In DNA form, the CDR3 reads TGTGCCACCACCTCGGGGAGCTCTGGAAACACCATATATTTT.

The genes are TRBV13 and TRBJ1-6, with TRBD1 as a possible D gene (5 bases). V gave up 0 bases and J gave up 6 bases, with 15 bases separating them. CDR1 and CDR2 (germline): PRHDT, FYEKMQ (reference sequence). The CDR3 has 17 residues. This chain's CDR3 is CASSLGYRREGNSPLHF. In nucleotides, the CDR3 is TGTGCCAGCAGCTTAGGCTATCGCAGGGAGGGTAATTCACCCCTCCACTTT.

The chain joins TRBV10-3 to TRBJ2-5; the D gene is possibly TRBD2 (6 bases). CDR3 length: 13 amino acids. V lost 4 bases and J lost 2, with 8 bases in between. Germline CDR1 ENHRY, CDR2 SYGVKD. CDR3 amino acids: CAISASGQETQYF. The DNA of the CDR3 is TGTGCCATCAGTGCCAGCGGGCAAGAGACCCAGTACTTC.

The chain couples TRBV19 to TRBJ2-1; 14 bases are a match to TRBD2. The CDR3 contains 18 residues. The germline gives CDR1 LNHDA, CDR2 SQIVND (reference sequence). V gave up 4 bases and J gave up 3 bases; unmatched junction bases: 8. CDR3 bases: TGTGCCAGTAGTAGATCCGGGACTAGCGGGAGCCTCTACAATGAGCAGTTCTTC. Translating it yields CASSRSGTSGSLYNEQFF.

There are a few counts of this clonotype. The chain links TRBV7-9 to TRBJ2-5, with 8 positions matching TRBD1. V was clipped by 5 bases and J by 1 base; unmatched bases: 9. CDR1 is SEHNR and CDR2 is FQNEAQ in the germline V gene (reference sequence). The CDR3 is 16 residues long. In nucleotides, the CDR3 is TGTGCCAGCAGCAAACGGCAGGGGGCCCTCCAAGAGACCCAGTACTTC. Amino acid sequence: CASSKRQGALQETQYF.

This clonotype appeared many times. The V gene is TRBV12-3 or TRBV12-4, the J gene TRBJ2-2, with 7 bases identical to TRBD2. The CDR3 is 16 amino acids. Unmatched junction bases numbered 12, after V lost 5 bases and J lost 6 bases. CDR3 bases: TGTGCCAGCAGTCCACGGACTAGTAAGAGCGCCGGGGAGCTGTTTTTT. Amino acids: CASSPRTSKSAGELFF.

This clonotype was recorded at least ten times. Here the CDR3 reads CASTPRGGSGDTQYF. Written as DNA, the CDR3 is TGTGCCAGCACCCCTAGGGGAGGGTCGGGAGATACGCAGTATTTT. The chain is built from TRBV7-2 and TRBJ2-3, with TRBD2 matching over 7 bases. Germline V CDR1 and CDR2: SGHTA, FQGNSA. With V trimmed by 7 bases and J by 5 bases, 12 bases remained unmatched. CDR3 length: 15 residues.

V is TRBV7-3 and J is TRBJ1-4, with 9 bases that match TRBD1. V was pared by 2 bases and J by 7 bases, with 8 bases of the junction left unmatched. The CDR3 has 16 amino acids. CDR1 and CDR2 from the germline V gene are SGHTA and FQGTGA. The CDR3 sequence: CASSLGETGGREKLFF. The CDR3 region has the DNA TGTGCCAGCAGCTTAGGAGAGACAGGGGGTCGTGAAAAACTGTTTTTT.

There are a few counts of this clonotype. The chain employs TRBV6-2 or TRBV6-3 and TRBJ2-7; 7 positions agree with TRBD1. V shed 7 bases and J 6 bases; nucleotides not matched to a gene: 12. The germline gives CDR1 MNHEY, CDR2 SVGEGT. The CDR3 covers 14 residues. The CDR3 coding sequence is TGTGCCAGCAAAGTTGAGGGGGCGCCGGGCGAGCAGTACTTC. Protein sequence: CASKVEGAPGEQYF.

At least ten counts were recorded for this clonotype. This chain uses TRBV7-8 with TRBJ1-5, with D maybe TRBD1 (5 bases). The CDR3 extends over 16 amino acids. CDR1 SGHVS and CDR2 FQNEAQ come from the germline V gene. With 1 base removed from V and 4 bases from J, the gap between germline ends came to 14 bases. The CDR3 is CASSLDVGTRNQPQHF. DNA of the CDR3: TGTGCCAGCAGCTTAGACGTGGGGACCCGAAATCAGCCCCAGCATTTT.

The genes are TRBV19 and TRBJ2-5; either TRBD1 or TRBD2 may fit D (5 bases each). The CDR3 sequence is 15 residues long. CDR1 and CDR2 (germline): LNHDA, SQIVND (reference sequence). The ends were cut back, 5 bases at V and 5 bases at J, with 18 bases in the middle. The CDR3 DNA follows: TGTGCCAGTAGTTCACCCGGGACGGTCCAGGAGACCCAGTACTTC. This translates into CASSSPGTVQETQYF.

This rearrangement joins TRBV7-6 to TRBJ2-1; 9 nucleotides align to TRBD1. The CDR3 has 13 residues. The germline CDR1 and CDR2 sequences are SGHVS and FNYEAQ. V gave up 4 bases and J gave up 7 bases; unmatched junction bases: 2. CDR3 residues: CASSSDRGNEQFF. The DNA of the CDR3 is TGTGCCAGCAGCTCGGACAGGGGAAATGAGCAGTTCTTC.

This clonotype was found many times. The rearrangement joins TRBV7-2 to TRBJ2-7; 9 bases are shared with TRBD2. Looked up from germline, CDR1 is SGHTA and CDR2 is FQGNSA. V trimming: 4 bases; J trimming: 12 bases; junction bases outside the gene matches: 13. The CDR3 loop spans 14 amino acids. CDR3 nucleotides: TGTGCCAGCAGCTCCCTGGCAGCGGGGGGCCCTCCGTACGTC. As protein: CASSSLAAGGPPYV.

V gene TRBV10-1 combines with J gene TRBJ2-3, with D hard to call. The V gene's germline CDR1 is WNHNN and CDR2 SYGVQD (reference sequence). The V gene lost 0 bases and the J gene lost 0 bases, with 7 bases spanning the gap. This CDR3 has 15 amino acids. The CDR3 reads CASSESVGSTDTQYF. The CDR3 coding sequence is TGCGCCAGCAGTGAGTCGGTCGGTAGCACAGATACGCAGTATTTT.

In this sample, this clonotype turned up a few times. The J gene is TRBJ2-5, the V gene TRBV7-2, with unresolved D. The CDR3 extends over 15 amino acids. V lost 0 bases, J lost 3 bases, and 11 bases lay in between. The germline CDR1 and CDR2 sequences are SGHTA and FQGNSA. In DNA form, the CDR3 reads TGTGCCAGCAGCTTAGCAGGGCTGCCTAAAGAGACCCAGTACTTC. It codes for CASSLAGLPKETQYF.

The rearrangement uses TRBV20-1 and TRBJ1-2; TRBD1 might be the D (6 bases). This CDR3 is built from 15 residues. Trimming stripped 0 bases from V and 3 bases from J, with 14 bases between. CDR1 is DFQATT and CDR2 is SNEGSKA in the germline V gene (reference sequence). CDR3 protein: CSARDDRQRDYGYTF. In DNA form, the CDR3 reads TGCAGTGCTAGAGATGACAGGCAGAGGGACTATGGCTACACCTTC.

This clonotype was picked up a small number of times. The J gene is TRBJ2-3, the V gene TRBV30; no clear D. There are 10 residues in the CDR3. Deletions cut 1 base from V and 4 bases from J, with 0 bases between. Germline CDR1 and CDR2: GTSNPN and SVGIG (reference sequence). CDR3 loop: CAWSADTQYF. The CDR3, as DNA: TGTGCCTGGAGTGCAGATACGCAGTATTTT.

This chain connects TRBV19 to TRBJ2-1; D perhaps matches TRBD1 (6 bases). V was cut by 5 bases and J by 6 bases, with 17 bases left in between. This CDR3 has 15 amino acids. Looked up from germline, CDR1 is LNHDA and CDR2 is SQIVND (reference sequence). In nucleotides, the CDR3 is TGTGCCAGTAGTCCCCTCAGGGGCATAGGCAATGAGCAGTTCTTC. This translates into CASSPLRGIGNEQFF.

This clonotype was seen a single time. The chain carries TRBV2 and TRBJ2-5; D unclear. Between the trimmed V and J ends, which lost 6 bases and 6 bases, there was a span of 17 bases. The CDR3 has 14 amino acids. Germline values: CDR1 SNHLY, CDR2 FYNNEI. The CDR3 reads CASRAWASTQTQYF. The CDR3 coding sequence is TGTGCCAGCAGAGCCTGGGCTAGTACGCAGACCCAGTACTTC.

The chain has TRBV25-1 and TRBJ2-1; 8 bases are shared with TRBD1. From germline, CDR1 is MGHDK and CDR2 SYGVNS. Unmatched junction bases numbered 8, after V lost 2 bases and J lost 8 bases. The CDR3 covers 15 residues. The CDR3 region has the DNA TGTGCCAGCAGTGAAGTGGCAGGGGGCATACATGAGCAGTTCTTC. Translating it yields CASSEVAGGIHEQFF.

This sequence joins TRBV19 and TRBJ2-1; D is perhaps TRBD2 (6 bases). The V end lost 7 bases, the J end lost 5 bases, and 15 bases lay between the germline ends. This CDR3 has 14 residues. Germline-derived CDR1 and CDR2 are LNHDA and SQIVND (reference sequence). The CDR3 reads CASTPSGVNNEQFF. CDR3 bases: TGTGCCAGTACCCCTTCGGGAGTGAACAATGAGCAGTTCTTC.

V gene TRBV28 combines with J gene TRBJ2-6, with D hard to call. The CDR3 sequence is 15 residues long. Germline V lookup: CDR1 MDHEN, CDR2 SYDVKM. Between the trimmed V and J ends, which lost 5 bases and 0 bases, there was a span of 8 bases. CDR3 sequence reads: CASSLEASGANVLTF. DNA for the CDR3: TGTGCCAGCAGTCTCGAAGCCTCTGGGGCCAACGTCCTGACTTTC.

This chain joins TRBV28 and TRBJ2-7, with 7 positions matching TRBD2. The CDR3 is 15 amino acids. Germline CDR1 is MDHEN and CDR2 is SYDVKM. With V trimmed by 3 bases and J by 5 bases, 10 bases remained unmatched. CDR3 sequence reads: CASSLSTSVGHEQYF. The CDR3, as DNA: TGTGCCAGCAGTTTGTCCACTAGCGTGGGGCACGAGCAGTACTTC.

This chain connects TRBV10-3 to TRBJ2-5; 9 nucleotides match TRBD2. J gave up 5 bases and V 5 bases, and 6 bases lay outside the gene matches. There are 14 residues in the CDR3. CDR1 ENHRY and CDR2 SYGVKD come from the germline V gene. The CDR3: CAISQTSGGETQYF. The CDR3 nucleotides are TGTGCCATCAGTCAGACTAGCGGAGGGGAGACCCAGTACTTC.

The gene calls are TRBV7-3 and TRBJ2-6; 12 nucleotides match TRBD2. CDR3 length equals 18 residues. The V gene end was trimmed by 4 bases and the J gene end by 1 base; junction bases not matched to a gene: 5. The germline gives CDR1 SGHTA, CDR2 FQGTGA. Here the CDR3 reads CASSSRLAGVSGANVLTF. The CDR3 DNA follows: TGTGCCAGCAGCTCCAGACTAGCGGGAGTATCTGGGGCCAACGTCCTGACTTTC.

The rearrangement links TRBV6-2 or TRBV6-3 to TRBJ2-7, with D tentatively TRBD1 or TRBD2 (6 bases each). The CDR3 has 14 residues. Germline CDR1 reads MNHEY; CDR2 reads SVGEGT. The V end was cut by 6 bases, the J end by 3 bases, with 15 bases between. The CDR3 here is CASRGGSTFYEQYV. The CDR3 DNA follows: TGTGCCAGCAGAGGGGGGTCCACTTTCTACGAGCAGTACGTC.

This clonotype came up once. The chain joins TRBV24-1 to TRBJ1-2, with 8 positions matching TRBD1. The ends lost 4 bases at V and 8 bases at J; junction bases unmatched: 5. The germline V gene encodes CDR1 KGHDR and CDR2 SFDVKD. CDR3 length equals 13 residues. The CDR3 DNA reads TGTGCCACCAGTGACCAGGGGGCAGAAGGCTACACCTTC. Its translation: CATSDQGAEGYTF.

The chain is built from TRBV12-3 or TRBV12-4 and TRBJ2-7; 7 bases align to TRBD2. This CDR3 has 12 amino acids. The CDR3 here is CASSVGTNSPVV. The CDR3 DNA follows: TGTGCCAGCAGCGTGGGGACTAATTCGCCAGTCGTC.